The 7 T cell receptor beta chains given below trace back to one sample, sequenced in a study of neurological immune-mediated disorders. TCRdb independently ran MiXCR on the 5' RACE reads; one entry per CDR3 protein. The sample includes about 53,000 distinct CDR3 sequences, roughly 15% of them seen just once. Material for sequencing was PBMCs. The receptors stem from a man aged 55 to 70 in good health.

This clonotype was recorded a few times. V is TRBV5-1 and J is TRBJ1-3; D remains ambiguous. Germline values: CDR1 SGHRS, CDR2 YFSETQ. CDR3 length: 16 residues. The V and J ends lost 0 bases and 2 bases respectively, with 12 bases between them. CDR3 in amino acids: CASSLGSVITGNTIYF. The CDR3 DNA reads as TGCGCCAGCAGCTTGGGTAGCGTGATTACTGGAAACACCATATATTTT.

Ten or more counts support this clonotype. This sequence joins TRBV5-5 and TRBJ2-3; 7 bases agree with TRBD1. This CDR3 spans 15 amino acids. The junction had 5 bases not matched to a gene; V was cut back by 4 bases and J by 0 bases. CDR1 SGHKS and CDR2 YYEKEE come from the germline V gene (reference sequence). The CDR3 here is CASSIGTVSTDTQYF. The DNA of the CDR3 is TGTGCCAGCAGCATCGGGACAGTTAGCACAGATACGCAGTATTTT. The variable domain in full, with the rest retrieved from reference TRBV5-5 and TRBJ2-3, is DAGVTQSPTHLIKTRGQQVTLRCSPISGHKSVSWYQQVLGQGPQFIFQYYEKEERGRGNFPDRFSARQFPNYSSELNVNALLLGDSALYLCASSIGTVSTDTQYFGPGTRLTVL.

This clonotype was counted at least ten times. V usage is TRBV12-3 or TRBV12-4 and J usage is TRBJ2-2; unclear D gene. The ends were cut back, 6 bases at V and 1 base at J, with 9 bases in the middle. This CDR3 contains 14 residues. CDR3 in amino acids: CASRQTQNTGELFF. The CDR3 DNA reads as TGTGCCAGCAGGCAGACTCAGAACACCGGGGAGCTGTTTTTT.

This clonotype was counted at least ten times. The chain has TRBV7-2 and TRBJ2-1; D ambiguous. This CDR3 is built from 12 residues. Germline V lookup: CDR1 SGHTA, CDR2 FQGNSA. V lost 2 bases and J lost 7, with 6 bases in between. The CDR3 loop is CASSLLTNEQFF. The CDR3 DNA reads TGTGCCAGCAGCTTACTGACGAATGAGCAGTTCTTC.

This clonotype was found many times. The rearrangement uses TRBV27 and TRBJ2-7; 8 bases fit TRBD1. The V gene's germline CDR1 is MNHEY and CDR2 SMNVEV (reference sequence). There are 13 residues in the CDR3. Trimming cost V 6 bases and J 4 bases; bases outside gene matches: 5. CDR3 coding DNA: TGTGCCAGCAGAACCGGGACAGGTTACGAGCAGTACTTC. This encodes CASRTGTGYEQYF.

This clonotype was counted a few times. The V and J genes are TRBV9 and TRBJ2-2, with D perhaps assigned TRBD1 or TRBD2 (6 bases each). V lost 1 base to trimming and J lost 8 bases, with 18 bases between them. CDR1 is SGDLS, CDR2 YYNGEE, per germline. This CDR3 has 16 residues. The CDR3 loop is CASSVRGDTLDGELFF. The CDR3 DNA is TGTGCCAGCAGCGTAAGGGGGGACACCCTGGATGGGGAGCTGTTTTTT.

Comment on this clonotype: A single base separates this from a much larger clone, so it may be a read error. CDR3 sequence: CASSKYGQVSNQPKHF. The CDR3 DNA reads TGTGCCAGCAGCAAATATGGACAGGTTAGCAATCAGCCCAAGCATTTT. The chain is built from TRBV6-2 or TRBV6-3 and TRBJ1-5; 7 nucleotides line up with TRBD1. Germline loops: CDR1 MNHEY, CDR2 SVGEGT. The CDR3 loop spans 16 amino acids.